Presented here are 27 T cell receptor beta chains from one specimen sequenced in a study of response to subunit inactivated influenza vaccine. A single record per CDR3 protein comes from TCRdb applying MiXCR to the RT-PCR reads. Of about 800,000 distinct CDR3 sequences in the sample, about 20% were seen once. The source was PBMCs from blood, collected 5 days after vaccination. These receptors came from a man aged 50 or older who received an inactivated influenza vaccine.

The chain is built from TRBV18 and TRBJ2-7; 7 positions agree with TRBD1. Per germline, CDR1 KGHSH and CDR2 LQKENI. The CDR3 runs to 17 residues. J lost 0 bases, V lost 3 bases, and 11 bases had no gene match. CDR3 coding DNA: TGTGCCAGCTCACCTACACCCGGGACAGAGAGCTCCTACGAGCAGTACTTC. It yields the protein CASSPTPGTESSYEQYF.

The V and J genes are TRBV5-1 and TRBJ2-2, with D hard to call. This CDR3 is built from 15 residues. V was cut by 2 bases and J by 0 bases, with 8 bases left in between. Germline CDR1 reads SGHRS; CDR2 reads YFSETQ. CDR3 sequence (DNA): TGCGCCAGCAGCTTCCTCGGATCGAACACCGGGGAGCTGTTTTTT. As protein: CASSFLGSNTGELFF.

V gene TRBV20-1 combines with J gene TRBJ2-1, with D unclear. The CDR3 is 16 residues long. Germline V gene lookup returns CDR1 DFQATT and CDR2 SNEGSKA (reference sequence). V was trimmed by 2 bases and J by 4 bases, leaving 18 bases between them. The DNA for the CDR3 is TGCAGTGCTAGAAGTACGGCCTCCTTCGGATACAATGAGCAGTTCTTC. This gives the protein CSARSTASFGYNEQFF.

The DNA for the CDR3 is TGCAGTGCTCTGCTCCAGGGAGGCACCGGGGAGCTGTTTTTT. Its translation: CSALLQGGTGELFF. The chain couples TRBV20-1 to TRBJ2-2; possibly TRBD2 for D (6 bases). Germline values: CDR1 DFQATT, CDR2 SNEGSKA (reference sequence). V shed 5 bases and J shed 4 bases, with 14 bases lying between them. CDR3 size: 14 residues.

The genes are TRBV4-2 and TRBJ2-2; 7 bases line up with TRBD2. Trimming at V came to 0 bases and at J to 2 bases, leaving 3 bases not matched to a gene. Germline V CDR1 and CDR2: LGHNA, YNFKEQ. This CDR3 comprises 16 residues. CDR3 residues: CASSQESGGNTGELFF. The CDR3 nucleotides are TGTGCCAGCAGCCAAGAGTCGGGGGGTAACACCGGGGAGCTGTTTTTT.

This clonotype was seen a few times. This rearrangement joins TRBV20-1 to TRBJ1-5, with 7 bases identical to TRBD1. With 0 bases clipped from V and 4 bases from J, the junction kept 6 bases outside the gene matches. CDR3 length equals 15 residues. CDR1 is DFQATT and CDR2 is SNEGSKA in the germline V gene (reference sequence). The CDR3 is CSARDPGQPNQPQHF. The CDR3 nucleotides are TGCAGTGCTAGAGATCCGGGACAGCCTAATCAGCCCCAGCATTTT.

This chain joins TRBV12-3 or TRBV12-4 and TRBJ1-5; TRBD1 agrees at 8 bases. The CDR3 has 15 amino acids. The V segment lost 2 bases and the J segment 3 bases; nucleotides outside the gene matches: 3. The CDR3 here is CASSLRQGYNQPQHF. The CDR3 DNA follows: TGTGCCAGCAGTTTAAGACAGGGGTACAATCAGCCCCAGCATTTT.

This clonotype was seen a few times. The chain couples TRBV6-2 or TRBV6-3 to TRBJ2-3; D is perhaps TRBD1 (5 bases). V lost 2 bases and J lost 5, with 17 bases in between. The CDR3 spans 16 residues. The germline V gene has CDR1 MNHEY and CDR2 SVGEGT. The CDR3 region is CASSYPRQGKKDTQYF. In nucleotides, the CDR3 is TGTGCCAGCAGTTACCCTAGGCAGGGCAAGAAAGATACGCAGTATTTT.

This clonotype was detected only a few times. J is TRBJ2-5 and V is TRBV18; 10 nucleotides match TRBD1. The CDR3 is 15 residues long. Germline CDR1 and CDR2: KGHSH and LQKENI. Germline trimming cut 6 bases from V and 4 bases from J; bases unmatched to any gene: 8. The CDR3 loop is CASSRQGANRETQYF. The DNA of the CDR3 is TGTGCCAGCTCGAGACAGGGGGCGAATCGAGAGACCCAGTACTTC.

This chain links TRBV5-1 with TRBJ1-3; D ambiguous. The CDR3 runs to 15 residues. CDR1 SGHRS and CDR2 YFSETQ come from the germline V gene. V was cut by 0 bases and J by 4 bases, with 11 bases left in between. CDR3 nucleotides: TGCGCCAGCAGCTTGGCGATGACACCGGGAAACACCATATATTTT. Protein product: CASSLAMTPGNTIYF.

The rearrangement joins TRBV7-2 to TRBJ2-1; 7 bases agree with TRBD2. With V trimmed by 8 bases and J by 5 bases, 6 bases remained unmatched. The CDR3 is made up of 13 amino acids. Germline CDR1 SGHTA, CDR2 FQGNSA. The CDR3 nucleotides are TGTGCCAGCGGGGGGAGGGGCAACAATGAGCAGTTCTTC. This encodes CASGGRGNNEQFF.

This clonotype occurred once. The rearrangement uses TRBV4-3 and TRBJ2-5; 15 bases line up with TRBD2. The germline gives CDR1 LGHNA, CDR2 YSLEER. The J segment lost 2 bases and the V segment lost 6 bases, leaving 7 bases of the junction unmatched. The CDR3 is made up of 17 amino acids. The CDR3 loop reads CASSRGTSGRRQETQYF. In DNA, the CDR3 is TGCGCCAGCAGTCGTGGGACTAGCGGGAGGAGGCAAGAGACCCAGTACTTC.

The chain recombines TRBV10-3 with TRBJ2-5; tentatively, D is TRBD2 (6 bases). The V end lost 7 bases, the J end lost 5 bases, and 14 bases lay between the germline ends. The CDR3 runs to 13 residues. Germline assignment: CDR1 ENHRY and CDR2 SYGVKD. The CDR3 reads CAITQGRGETQYF. DNA of the CDR3: TGTGCCATCACCCAGGGACGGGGGGAGACCCAGTACTTC.

V gene TRBV7-9 combines with J gene TRBJ1-6; D may be TRBD1 (5 bases). The germline V and J ends were trimmed by 2 bases and 10 bases, with 15 bases remaining between them. The CDR3 contains 15 residues. Germline V gives CDR1 SEHNR, CDR2 FQNEAQ (reference sequence). CDR3 bases: TGTGCCAGCAGCTTATTATCGCAGGGTGGCTCACCCCTCCACTTT. Its translation: CASSLLSQGGSPLHF.

The V call is TRBV4-1, the J call TRBJ2-1; D remains ambiguous. Germline V gene sequence: CDR1 MGHRA, CDR2 YSYEKL. Trimming pared 7 bases from V and 3 bases from J, leaving 19 bases between. CDR3 size: 16 residues. Here the CDR3 DNA reads TGCGCCAGCACCTCCAAGATAGGCGCTAGCTACAATGAGCAGTTCTTC. This sequence encodes CASTSKIGASYNEQFF.

The chain has TRBV30 and TRBJ2-5; 13 nucleotides agree with TRBD2. J lost 5 bases, V lost 2 bases, and 8 bases had no gene match. The CDR3 consists of 16 residues. The germline gives CDR1 GTSNPN, CDR2 SVGIG (reference sequence). The chain's CDR3 is CAWSIGLAGARETQYF. Here the CDR3 DNA reads TGTGCCTGGAGTATCGGACTAGCGGGAGCAAGGGAGACCCAGTACTTC.

The V gene is TRBV2, the J gene TRBJ2-7; D possibly corresponds to TRBD2 (5 bases). Germline CDR1 is SNHLY and CDR2 is FYNNEI. This CDR3 spans 13 amino acids. The V gene lost 4 bases and the J gene lost 3 bases, with 10 bases spanning the gap. This CDR3 reads CASSVGGFYEQYF. The CDR3 DNA reads as TGTGCCAGCAGTGTAGGCGGGTTCTACGAGCAGTACTTC.

The chain joins TRBV6-2 or TRBV6-3 to TRBJ2-3; 11 bases are shared with TRBD2. In germline, CDR1 is MNHEY, CDR2 SVGEGT. The CDR3 runs 18 residues. With V trimmed by 7 bases and J by 3 bases, 15 bases remained unmatched. This chain's CDR3 is CASTPLPRTSGRTDTQYF. The CDR3 coding sequence is TGTGCCAGCACCCCCCTGCCAAGAACTAGCGGGAGAACAGATACGCAGTATTTT.

This clonotype was observed a few times. The rearrangement joins TRBV10-3 to TRBJ2-1; possible D gene TRBD1, 6 bases. Germline lookup yields CDR1 ENHRY and CDR2 SYGVKD. Between the trimmed V and J ends, which lost 2 bases and 5 bases, there was a span of 10 bases. This CDR3 has 14 residues. The DNA for the CDR3 is TGTGCCATCAGTGAGAATGCAGGGGACAATGAGCAGTTCTTC. The encoded protein is CAISENAGDNEQFF.

This clonotype appeared a few times. The DNA of the CDR3 is TGTGCCAGCAGTTTAGAGCCATTAGCGTTCTCCTACAATGAGCAGTTCTTC. This codes for CASSLEPLAFSYNEQFF. V and J are TRBV12-3 or TRBV12-4 and TRBJ2-1; the D gene is possibly TRBD2 (5 bases). This CDR3 has 17 residues. Trimming removed 1 base at V and 0 bases at J, with 13 bases between.

The chain combines TRBV3-1 with TRBJ1-6; D gene uncertain. Germline CDR1 is LGHDT and CDR2 is YNNKEL (reference sequence). CDR3 length: 15 residues. V shed 3 bases and J shed 9 bases, with 15 bases lying between them. The DNA for the CDR3 is TGTGCCAGCAGCCAGGGGTACACTTTGCGTTCACCCCTCCACTTT. Amino acids: CASSQGYTLRSPLHF.

As concerns this clonotype: Germline and junction disagree at one end, which may indicate a read error. The rearrangement joins TRBV3-1 to TRBJ2-1, with D possibly matching TRBD2 (5 bases). This CDR3 has 14 residues. Germline V CDR1 and CDR2: LGHDT, YNNKEL (reference sequence). CDR3 DNA: TGTGCCAGCAGCCAAGTACCCAGGAGAGGGCACACTACATTC. It codes for CASSQVPRRGHTTF.

This clonotype was detected a few times. The chain couples TRBV4-3 to TRBJ2-5; 7 nucleotides align to TRBD1. V lost 4 bases and J lost 5; bases outside the gene matches: 10. Germline CDR1 LGHNA, CDR2 YSLEER. This CDR3 is 15 amino acids long. The CDR3 loop reads CASSLWTGARETQYF. Here the CDR3 DNA reads TGCGCCAGCAGCCTATGGACAGGCGCTCGGGAGACCCAGTACTTC.

This clonotype was seen only a few times. The chain links TRBV20-1 to TRBJ2-3; TRBD2 aligns across 7 bases. This CDR3 is 16 amino acids long. Germline V gene lookup returns CDR1 DFQATT and CDR2 SNEGSKA (reference sequence). The CDR3 loop is CRQTPSRGESTDTQYF. CDR3 coding DNA: TGCAGGCAAACCCCGAGTCGGGGGGAAAGCACAGATACGCAGTATTTT.

A few counts support this clonotype. The rearrangement links TRBV7-6 to TRBJ2-1; 7 positions match TRBD1. The ends lost 7 bases at V and 0 bases at J; junction bases unmatched: 6. This CDR3 region has 15 residues. CDR1 is SGHVS and CDR2 is FNYEAQ in the germline V gene. The CDR3 DNA reads as TGTGCCAGCACCCGGGACAGTCTCTCCTACAATGAGCAGTTCTTC. Amino acids: CASTRDSLSYNEQFF.

This clonotype showed up just a few times. The chain links TRBV4-3 to TRBJ2-3; D is unresolved. The germline CDR1 and CDR2 sequences are LGHNA and YSLEER. Trimming took 1 base from V and 4 from J, leaving 9 bases between them. This CDR3 is 14 amino acids long. Here the CDR3 DNA reads TGCGCCAGCAGCCAAGGCCCCTCTTCAGATACGCAGTATTTT. Translated, it gives CASSQGPSSDTQYF.

This clonotype was detected a few times. V and J are TRBV12-3 or TRBV12-4 and TRBJ2-3, with D maybe TRBD2 (5 bases). The CDR3 consists of 13 residues. V lost 3 bases to trimming and J lost 7 bases, with 11 bases between them. The CDR3: CASSFTAGHTQYF. The DNA for the CDR3 is TGTGCCAGCAGTTTCACCGCGGGCCATACGCAGTATTTT.